These T cell receptor beta chains were read from a single sample in a study of CD8+ T cells in alopecia areata. TCRdb's copy holds only in-frame clones and misses some; the assay was immunoSEQ multiplex PCR. The sample lists 98,000 or so clones; 50% to 70% were seen once. The specimen sequenced was NKG2D-low CD8+ T cells sorted from blood. The receptor source for this set is a human donor with alopecia areata. Both conserved end residues are part of each CDR3. The order of the fields is D gene, J gene, clone size, V gene, CDR3 DNA, CDR3 protein. The D gene is left open where the match is weak. Size tells how often a clone was seen (once, few, many) or the class of an expanded clone, and some rows leave it out.

NA,TRBJ2-7,NA,TRBV28,TGTGCCAGCAGCCCAGGACATACCTACGAGCAGTACTTC,CASSPGHTYEQYF
NA,TRBJ2-7,NA,TRBV7-6,TGTGCCAGCAGCTTAGCCGGGATCAGCTCCTACGAGCAGTACTTC,CASSLAGISSYEQYF
NA,TRBJ2-7,NA,TRBV6-1,TGTGCCAGCACCCGGCGGGTGGGGCCCTACGAGCAGTACTTC,CASTRRVGPYEQYF
NA,TRBJ1-1,NA,TRBV13,TGTGCCAGCAGCTTAAGGCAGATGAACACTGAAGCTTTCTTT,CASSLRQMNTEAFF
NA,TRBJ2-7,NA,TRBV7-9,TGTGCCAGCAGCTTAGCGGCCCAGCGGGAGCAGTACTTC,CASSLAAQREQYF
NA,TRBJ2-7,NA,TRBV5-1,TGCGCCAGCAGCTTGGAGGCCGCCACAGGATACGAGCAGTACTTC,CASSLEAATGYEQYF
NA,TRBJ2-3,NA,TRBV9,TGTGCCAGCAGCGCCTCAGATACGCAGTATTTT,CASSASDTQYF
NA,TRBJ2-6,NA,TRBV10-3,TGTGCCATCAGTGAGGAGCAGGGGTCCGGGGCCAACGTCCTGACTTTC,CAISEEQGSGANVLTF
NA,TRBJ2-7,NA,TRBV7-9,TGTGCCAGCAGCCGCGGGGCGACCTACGAGCAGTACTTC,CASSRGATYEQYF
NA,TRBJ2-7,NA,TRBV5-1,TGCGCCAGCAGCTTAGTGGGGTCGAACGAGCAGTACTTC,CASSLVGSNEQYF
NA,TRBJ2-3,NA,TRBV5-6,TGTGCCAGCAGCTACTATTCGGGTACGCAGTATTTT,CASSYYSGTQYF
NA,TRBJ2-7,NA,TRBV28,TGTGCCAGCATCTCTCGGGGGGCTTCCTACGAGCAGTACTTC,CASISRGASYEQYF
NA,TRBJ2-7,few,TRBV30,TGTGCCTGGAGTGTAGCAGGGGCGATCCAGAACGAGCAGTACTTC,CAWSVAGAIQNEQYF
NA,TRBJ2-5,NA,TRBV28,TGTGCCAGCAGCCGGGTTTGGGGCAGCGAGACCCAGTACTTC,CASSRVWGSETQYF
NA,TRBJ2-1,NA,TRBV7-3,TGTGCCAGCAGCTTAACAGGCGGCAATGAGCAGTTCTTC,CASSLTGGNEQFF
NA,TRBJ2-1,medium-sized,TRBV4-2,TGTGCCAGCAGCCAAGAGCGGCCAGGGGATGAGCAGTTCTTC,CASSQERPGDEQFF
NA,TRBJ2-5,NA,TRBV5-1,TGCGCCAGCAGCTTGGGGCCACAAGAGACCCAGTACTTC,CASSLGPQETQYF
TRBD2,TRBJ2-3,NA,TRBV30,TGTGCCTGGAGAGGACTAGCGGTGGGTACGCAGTATTTT,CAWRGLAVGTQYF
NA,TRBJ1-1,few,TRBV5-4,TGTGCCAGCACCTCACTCCAGTTGAACACTGAAGCTTTCTTT,CASTSLQLNTEAFF
NA,TRBJ2-7,NA,TRBV19,TGTGCCAGTAGTACCGTGTTAGCGAGAATCTACGAGCAGTACTTC,CASSTVLARIYEQYF
NA,TRBJ2-1,NA,TRBV2,TGTGCCAGCCCTGGTGGTAACAATGAGCAGTTCTTC,CASPGGNNEQFF
TRBD1,TRBJ2-1,few,TRBV7-9,TGTGCCAGCAGGCAGGGGACAGCCAATGAGCAGTTCTTC,CASRQGTANEQFF
NA,TRBJ2-5,few,TRBV4-1,TGCGCCAGCAGCCAAGATTTGAGCCCAGGGGGGCAGACCCAGTACTTC,CASSQDLSPGGQTQYF
NA,TRBJ1-2,once,TRBV10-3,TGTGCCATTCCCGGGACACAGTATGGCTACACCTTC,CAIPGTQYGYTF
NA,TRBJ2-5,NA,TRBV11-2,TGTGCCAGCAGCTTAGGGGGCGGAGGAAACCAAGAGACCCAGTACTTC,CASSLGGGGNQETQYF
NA,TRBJ2-5,NA,TRBV7-9,TGTGCCAGCAGCTTAGACGTAAACCGACAGGTGTACCAAGAGACCCAGTACTTC,CASSLDVNRQVYQETQYF
NA,TRBJ1-1,NA,TRBV27,TGTGCCAGCAGTAAAACCCCAGGGAACACTGAAGCTTTCTTT,CASSKTPGNTEAFF
NA,TRBJ2-5,once,TRBV28,TGTGCCAGCAGTTTCCGAGCCAGCCAAGAGACCCAGTACTTC,CASSFRASQETQYF
NA,TRBJ2-6,NA,TRBV5-1,TGCGCCAGCAGCTTCCGGGCTTCTGGGGCCAACGTCCTGACTTTC,CASSFRASGANVLTF
NA,TRBJ2-1,NA,TRBV5-1,TGCGCCAGCAGCTTGGAAGCCCTAGGCTCCTACAATGAGCAGTTCTTC,CASSLEALGSYNEQFF
TRBD2,TRBJ2-1,NA,TRBV30,TGTGCCTGGTCCAGCGGGGCCTACAATGAGCAGTTCTTC,CAWSSGAYNEQFF
NA,TRBJ2-1,NA,TRBV19,TGTGCCAGTAGTATAGATTTAGTAGATGAGCAGTTCTTC,CASSIDLVDEQFF
TRBD1,TRBJ2-5,NA,TRBV6-1,TGTGCCAGCAGGTCCGGGACAGGGGAGGAGACCCAGTACTTC,CASRSGTGEETQYF
NA,TRBJ1-4,NA,TRBV27,TGTGCCAGCAGAATGGGTGAAAAACTGTTTTTT,CASRMGEKLFF
TRBD2,TRBJ2-5,NA,TRBV28,TGTGCCAGCGGCTCCGGGACTAGCGGGAGCGAGACCCAGTACTTC,CASGSGTSGSETQYF
NA,TRBJ2-5,medium-sized,TRBV6-1,TGTGCCAGCAGTACGGGAGTAGAACAAGAGACCCAGTACTTC,CASSTGVEQETQYF
NA,TRBJ2-7,NA,TRBV15,TGTGCCACCAGCAGAGATTGGTCAGCCCCAAACCTCTACGAGCAGTACTTC,CATSRDWSAPNLYEQYF
NA,TRBJ1-1,NA,TRBV7-9,TGTGCCAGCAGCTTAGGTTGGCAGAACACTGAAGCTTTCTTT,CASSLGWQNTEAFF
TRBD2,TRBJ2-7,few,TRBV7-2,TGTGCCAGCAGCCCTCCGGGACTAGCGGACTACGAGCAGTACTTC,CASSPPGLADYEQYF
NA,TRBJ1-2,NA,TRBV4-1,TGCGCCAGCAGCCACCGGGACACGGGTAACTATGGCTACACCTTC,CASSHRDTGNYGYTF
NA,TRBJ2-7,NA,TRBV7-9,TGTGCCAGCAGCCCGAACCTGGCGGGAACCTACGAGCAGTACTTC,CASSPNLAGTYEQYF
TRBD1,TRBJ1-2,few,TRBV7-9,TGTGCCAGCAGCGGTACCGGGACAGATTATGGCTACACCTTC,CASSGTGTDYGYTF
TRBD2,TRBJ2-2,once,TRBV9,TGTGCCAGCAGCGTAGGGGCTAGCGGGTCGAACACCGGGGAGCTGTTTTTT,CASSVGASGSNTGELFF
TRBD1,TRBJ2-7,few,TRBV13,TGTGCCAGCAGCGAGGGGACAGCCTACGAGCAGTACTTC,CASSEGTAYEQYF
TRBD2,TRBJ2-3,NA,TRBV13,TGTGCCAGCAGCCTAGAGCGGGAGGTTTCAGATACGCAGTATTTT,CASSLEREVSDTQYF
NA,TRBJ2-5,few,TRBV5-6,TGTGCCAGCACCGACTTTGAGGGGTCTGGAGAGACCCAGTACTTC,CASTDFEGSGETQYF